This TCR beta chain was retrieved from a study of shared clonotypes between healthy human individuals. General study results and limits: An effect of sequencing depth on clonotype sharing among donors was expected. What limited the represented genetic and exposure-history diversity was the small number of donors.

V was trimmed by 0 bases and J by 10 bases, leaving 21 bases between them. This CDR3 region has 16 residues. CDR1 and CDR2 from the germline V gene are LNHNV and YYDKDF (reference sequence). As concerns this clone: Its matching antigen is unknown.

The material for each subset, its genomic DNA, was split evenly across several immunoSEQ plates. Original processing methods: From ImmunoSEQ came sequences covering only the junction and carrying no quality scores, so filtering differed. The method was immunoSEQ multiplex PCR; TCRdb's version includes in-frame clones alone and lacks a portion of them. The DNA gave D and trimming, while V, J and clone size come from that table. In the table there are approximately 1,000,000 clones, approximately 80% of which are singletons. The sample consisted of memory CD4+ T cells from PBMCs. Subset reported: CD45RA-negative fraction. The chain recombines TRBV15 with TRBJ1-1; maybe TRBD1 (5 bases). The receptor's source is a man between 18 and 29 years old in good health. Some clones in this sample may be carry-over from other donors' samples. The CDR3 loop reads CATSRDPGAGGGSAFF. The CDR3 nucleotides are TGTGCCACCAGCAGAGATCCTGGGGCCGGGGGAGGCTCAGCTTTCTTT. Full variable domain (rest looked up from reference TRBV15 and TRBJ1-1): DAMVIQNPRYQVTQFGKPVTLSCSQTLNHNVMYWYQQKSSQAPKLLFHYYDKDFNNEADTPDNFQSRRPNTSFCFLDIRSPGLGDTAMYLCATSRDPGAGGGSAFFGQGTRLTVV.